The present T cell receptor beta chain was sequenced within a study of blood T cell repertoires in COVID-19. In the study overall: The United States, Italy and Spain supplied acute and convalescent COVID-19 samples. PBMCs, B-cell-depleted T cells, or T cells provided the cDNA or gDNA that made up the material.

Data came from immunoSEQ multiplex PCR; TCRdb stores just in-frame clones and leaves some out. The table includes around 250,000 clones, around 83% detected once. This CDR3 is 12 amino acids long. Germline V gives CDR1 GTSNPN, CDR2 SVGIG (reference sequence). With 6 bases removed from V and 2 bases from J, the gap between germline ends came to 10 bases. V is TRBV30 and J is TRBJ1-2; maybe TRBD1 (6 bases). This TCR derives from a woman aged 40 to 50 who had recovered from COVID-19. The sample consisted of peripheral blood. The CDR3 region has the DNA TGTGCCTGCAACACAGGGAACTATGGCTACACCTTC. Translation gives CACNTGNYGYTF.